This T cell receptor beta chain is drawn from a study of CD8+ T cells in alopecia areata. cDNA prepared by RNA extraction and subsequent reverse transcription served as the template for sequencing. The data were produced by immunoSEQ multiplex PCR, yet TCRdb's version contains in-frame clones alone and is incomplete. Among just over 150,000 clones, 55% to 75% were seen once, and the ten largest hold approximately 0.9%. Study-level points and caveats: Among the top 100, expanded CD8+ clones, as well as scalp clonality, were significantly decreased by tofacitinib. Affected scalp, especially in alopecia totalis/universalis, had a higher clonality than normal scalp did.

This clone was detected a few times. Its antigen is as yet unknown. Treatment denoted: oral pan-JAK inhibitor, 5-10 mg twice daily. As part of sample collection, lesional scalp punch biopsies and peripheral blood were taken from alopecia areata patients. Sequencing used CD4+ T cells sorted from blood, obtained at week 4, from a patient treated with tofacitinib. The sequence was collected from a human donor with alopecia areata.

The CDR3 DNA reads TGTGCCAGCAGCTCCCTAAAAGGAGTCGGGGAGCAGTACTTC. Amino acid sequence: CASSSLKGVGEQYF. V usage is TRBV11-2 and J usage is TRBJ2-7; D is uncertain. Germline V gene sequence: CDR1 SGHAT, CDR2 FQNNGV. This CDR3 is 14 amino acids long. Trimming pared 4 bases from V and 7 bases from J, leaving 17 bases between.